This TCR beta chain was recovered during a study of T cells in Graves' hyperthyroidism and ophthalmopathy. Study outcomes and limitations: Stable hyperthyroidism was told apart from ophthalmopathy by a model built on 13 V-J features.

Points on this clonotype: Antigen specificity is unknown. A much larger clone differs by one base, so this may be a read error.

Clinical symptoms, serum thyroxine and TRAb, thyroid ultrasound and orbital computed tomography were used for the diagnoses. Germline V lookup: CDR1 MDHEN, CDR2 SYDVKM. The CDR3 is 14 residues long. Regions amplified from RNA transcripts were the TCR beta CDR3 regions. TCR CDR3 underwent first-round RT-PCR with the HTBI primer set. TCRdb independently ran MiXCR on the multiplex PCR reads; one entry per CDR3 protein. Seen here are about 400,000 distinct CDR3 sequences, about 16% observed once, and the top ten hold 30% to 35%. Sequenced input: blood. The chain is built from TRBV28 and TRBJ1-2; TRBD1 matches 10 bases. This clonotype was sampled from a woman aged 30 to 39 with Graves' hyperthyroidism. Written as DNA, the CDR3 is TGTGCCGGCAGTCCCGGGGACAGGGGCCATGGCTACACCTTC. It encodes CAGSPGDRGHGYTF.